The T cell receptor beta chain described here comes from a study of CD8 T cells in ankylosing spondylitis. V lost 5 bases, J lost 0 bases, and 15 bases lay in between. The CDR3 is made up of 16 amino acids. From germline, CDR1 is SSHAT and CDR2 FNYEAQ (reference sequence). One entry per CDR3 protein results from TCRdb running MiXCR on the 5' RACE reads. The table lists about 44,000 distinct CDR3 sequences, about 10% of them singletons. There are many counts of this clonotype. The V and J genes are TRBV7-7 and TRBJ2-3; D possibly uses TRBD1 or TRBD2 (5 bases each). The TCR originated in a male donor with ankylosing spondylitis or in good health (not recorded which). Material for sequencing was blood, either unsorted or a sorted T cell fraction (not recorded which). This CDR3 is CASSPRGGASTDTQYF. The CDR3 coding sequence is TGTGCCAGCAGCCCCCGGGGTGGGGCAAGCACAGATACGCAGTATTTT.